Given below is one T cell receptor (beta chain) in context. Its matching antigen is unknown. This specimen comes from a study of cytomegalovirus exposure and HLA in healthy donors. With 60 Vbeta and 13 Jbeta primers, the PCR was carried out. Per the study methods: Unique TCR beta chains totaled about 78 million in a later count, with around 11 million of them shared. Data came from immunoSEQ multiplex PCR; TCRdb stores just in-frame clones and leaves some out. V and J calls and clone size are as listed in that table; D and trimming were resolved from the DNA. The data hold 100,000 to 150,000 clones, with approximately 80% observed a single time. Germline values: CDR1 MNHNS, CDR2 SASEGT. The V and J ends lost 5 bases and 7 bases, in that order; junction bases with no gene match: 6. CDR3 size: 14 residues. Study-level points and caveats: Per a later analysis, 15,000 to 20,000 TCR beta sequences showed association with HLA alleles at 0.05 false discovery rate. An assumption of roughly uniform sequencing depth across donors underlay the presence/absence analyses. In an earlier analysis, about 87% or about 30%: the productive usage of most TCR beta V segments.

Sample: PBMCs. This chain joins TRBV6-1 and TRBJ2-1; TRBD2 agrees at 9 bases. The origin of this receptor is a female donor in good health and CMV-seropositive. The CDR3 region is CASSPRLAANEQFF. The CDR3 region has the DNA TGTGCCAGCAGTCCCCGACTAGCGGCAAATGAGCAGTTCTTC.